These 19 T cell receptor beta chains came from one sample sequenced in a study of T cells in Graves' hyperthyroidism and ophthalmopathy. Authors of the study amplified TCR beta CDR3 regions from RNA transcripts. Initially, a first-round RT-PCR of the TCR CDR3 employed the HTBI primer set. In TCRdb, the multiplex PCR reads were re-called with MiXCR into one record per CDR3 protein. The table lists about 330,000 distinct CDR3 sequences, around 15% of them singletons. Sequencing used blood. The source is a woman aged 40 to 49 with Graves' ophthalmopathy.

This clonotype was counted at least ten times. V gene TRBV12-5 combines with J gene TRBJ2-5; 10 bases map to TRBD1. CDR1 and CDR2 from the germline V gene are LGHNT and FRNRAP. The CDR3 is 15 amino acids. Trimming at V came to 4 bases and at J to 7 bases, leaving 9 bases not matched to a gene. The CDR3 nucleotides are TGTGCTAGTGGTTGGATTACGGGACAGGGGTCGACCCAGTACTTC. This translates into CASGWITGQGSTQYF.

The V and J genes are TRBV6-5 and TRBJ2-7, with 7 bases matching TRBD2. The germline V gene encodes CDR1 MNHEY and CDR2 SVGAGI. After removal of 0 bases from V and 7 bases from J, the junction contained 3 bases not matched to a gene. The CDR3 contains 13 residues. The DNA for the CDR3 is TGTGCCAGCAGTTACTCGGACGGGGGGGAGCAGTACTTC. It is translated as CASSYSDGGEQYF.

Many counts were recorded for this clonotype. V usage is TRBV6-2 or TRBV6-3 and J usage is TRBJ1-5; the D is unclear. The CDR3 consists of 15 residues. Germline V gene sequence: CDR1 MNHEY, CDR2 SVGEGT. V was trimmed by 7 bases and J by 2 bases, leaving 15 bases between them. Here the CDR3 reads CASTSGGFRNQPQHF. The CDR3 DNA sequence: TGTGCCAGCACCAGTGGAGGTTTTCGCAATCAGCCCCAGCATTTT.

This clonotype has at least ten counts. This chain joins TRBV13 and TRBJ1-1; D remains ambiguous. V was trimmed by 0 bases and J by 7 bases, leaving 6 bases between them. The V gene's germline CDR1 is PRHDT and CDR2 FYEKMQ (reference sequence). The CDR3 spans 12 residues. CDR3 sequence (DNA): TGTGCCAGCAGCTTAGGAAGCCGTGAAGCTTTCTTT. Translated, it gives CASSLGSREAFF.

This clonotype was seen many times. The J gene is TRBJ2-5, the V gene TRBV11-1; TRBD1 matches at 7 bases. V was pared by 2 bases and J by 4 bases, with 7 bases of the junction left unmatched. The CDR3 loop spans 15 amino acids. The germline CDR1 and CDR2 sequences are SGHAT and FQDESV (reference sequence). This CDR3 reads CASSLMGQTGETQYF. The CDR3 DNA is TGTGCCAGCAGCTTAATGGGACAGACCGGAGAGACCCAGTACTTC. Supplemented by reference TRBV11-1 and TRBJ2-5, the full variable domain reads EAEVAQSPRYKITEKSQAVAFWCDPISGHATLYWYRQILGQGPELLVQFQDESVVDDSQLPKDRFSAERLKGVDSTLKIQPAELGDSAMYLCASSLMGQTGETQYFGPGTRLLVL.

The chain combines TRBV25-1 with TRBJ1-6; the match to TRBD1 covers 7 bases. Unmatched junction bases numbered 6, after V lost 4 bases and J lost 6 bases. This CDR3 contains 15 residues. Germline V CDR1 and CDR2: MGHDK, SYGVNS. The CDR3 nucleotides read TGTGCCAGCAGTGCGCCGACAGGGCTTAATTCACCCCTCCACTTT. The encoded protein is CASSAPTGLNSPLHF.

Many counts were recorded for this clonotype. The J gene is TRBJ2-7, the V gene TRBV2, with 10 positions matching TRBD2. Trimming cost V 1 base and J 3 bases; bases outside gene matches: 6. CDR1 SNHLY and CDR2 FYNNEI come from the germline V gene. The CDR3 is 16 residues long. CDR3 sequence reads: CASSEGRTSGVYEQYF. CDR3 DNA sequence: TGTGCCAGCAGTGAAGGTCGAACTAGCGGGGTCTACGAGCAGTACTTC.

The chain links TRBV11-3 to TRBJ2-1; perhaps TRBD1 as D (6 bases). The V gene's germline CDR1 is SGHNT and CDR2 YENEEA. This CDR3 comprises 12 residues. Trimming removed 5 bases from V and 13 bases from J, with 15 bases in between. The DNA for the CDR3 is TGTGCCAGCAGCCAGCACCGGGACAACCAGTTCTTC. It specifies CASSQHRDNQFF.

The table lists this clonotype with many counts. The V and J genes are TRBV7-8 and TRBJ2-5; no reliable D call. This CDR3 spans 14 amino acids. Trimming removed 5 bases at V and 7 bases at J, with 17 bases between. The germline V gene encodes CDR1 SGHVS and CDR2 FQNEAQ. This CDR3 is CASSKIPEEGTQYF. CDR3 DNA sequence: TGTGCCAGCAGCAAGATCCCAGAGGAAGGGACCCAGTACTTC.

This clonotype has just a few counts. In DNA, the CDR3 is TGCGCCAGCAGCCAAGAGCCCCTTGGGACCAACATAGGCAATCAGCCCCAGCATTTT. Protein: CASSQEPLGTNIGNQPQHF. The chain recombines TRBV4-1 with TRBJ1-5, with a weak D call TRBD1 (5 bases). The germline V gene has CDR1 MGHRA and CDR2 YSYEKL. The CDR3 is 19 amino acids. V was clipped by 0 bases and J by 2 bases, with 20 bases between them.

This clonotype was counted only a few times. The junction differs from germline at one of its ends, possibly a read error. The rearrangement uses TRBV2 and TRBJ1-5, with 7 bases identical to TRBD1. Germline assignment: CDR1 SNHLY and CDR2 FYNNEI. The CDR3 has 15 amino acids. CDR3 sequence: CASTEDRVSNQPQHF. Here the CDR3 DNA reads TGTGCCAGCACTGAAGACAGGGTAAGCAATCAGCCCCAGCATTTT.

This clonotype was picked up a small number of times. The rearrangement joins TRBV12-3 or TRBV12-4 to TRBJ2-5; TRBD1 aligns across 7 bases. J was trimmed by 3 bases and V by 5 bases; bases with no gene match: 12. This CDR3 has 16 residues. CDR3 sequence reads: CASSPTRNTGEETQYF. The CDR3 region has the DNA TGTGCCAGCAGTCCAACGAGAAATACAGGGGAAGAGACCCAGTACTTC.

This clonotype has only a few counts. The V gene is TRBV3-1, the J gene TRBJ2-7; weak D call: TRBD1 (5 bases). CDR1 is LGHDT, CDR2 YNNKEL, per germline (reference sequence). V was trimmed by 0 bases and J by 5 bases, leaving 17 bases between them. This CDR3 comprises 16 residues. The CDR3 loop is CASSQDRTIALNEQYF. CDR3 bases: TGTGCCAGCAGCCAAGATCGGACAATCGCCTTGAACGAGCAGTACTTC.

V gene TRBV19 combines with J gene TRBJ1-3; D may be TRBD1 (5 bases). In germline, CDR1 is LNHDA, CDR2 SQIVND (reference sequence). The CDR3 has 12 amino acids. Between the trimmed V and J ends, which lost 3 bases and 14 bases, there was a span of 14 bases. DNA of the CDR3: TGTGCCAGTAGTATTGGGGGGACGGACTTATATTTT. Its protein product is CASSIGGTDLYF. The whole variable domain, remainder taken from reference TRBV19 and TRBJ1-3, is DGGITQSPKYLFRKEGQNVTLSCEQNLNHDAMYWYRQDPGQGLRLIYYSQIVNDFQKGDIAEGYSVSREKKESFPLTVTSAQKNPTAFYLCASSIGGTDLYFGEGSWLTVV.

In this sample, this clonotype turned up many times. CDR3 region: CASRGASGRRSTDTQYF. CDR3 coding DNA: TGTGCCAGCAGAGGAGCTAGCGGGAGAAGATCAACAGATACGCAGTATTTT. This chain joins TRBV6-2 or TRBV6-3 and TRBJ2-3; 10 bases align to TRBD2. From germline, CDR1 is MNHEY and CDR2 SVGEGT. The CDR3 spans 17 residues. J lost 3 bases, V lost 6 bases, and 12 bases had no gene match.

This clonotype was seen at least ten times. Here the CDR3 reads CASSRPIHIEAYEQYF. Written as DNA, the CDR3 is TGTGCCAGCAGCCGGCCGATTCATATTGAAGCCTACGAGCAGTACTTC. The genes are TRBV7-8 and TRBJ2-7; no clear D gene. CDR1 and CDR2 from the germline V gene are SGHVS and FQNEAQ. CDR3 length: 16 residues. Trimming cost V 5 bases and J 2 bases, with 19 bases left between them.

There are many counts of this clonotype. The chain is built from TRBV20-1 and TRBJ1-1; TRBD1 matches at 9 bases. With V trimmed by 3 bases and J by 11 bases, 10 bases remained unmatched. Germline CDR1 and CDR2: DFQATT and SNEGSKA (reference sequence). CDR3 length: 13 amino acids. This CDR3 reads CSARTQGAPHAFF. The CDR3 DNA reads as TGCAGTGCTAGGACACAGGGGGCGCCGCATGCTTTCTTT.

Notes on this clonotype: This sequence may be a read error, since a much larger clone differs from it by one base. The chain combines TRBV7-8 with TRBJ2-7; D uncertain. Germline V gene sequence: CDR1 SGHVS, CDR2 FQNEAQ. This CDR3 region has 11 residues. CDR3 region: CASSSTVERYF. DNA for the CDR3: TGTGCCAGCAGCTCCACAGTAGAGCGGTACTTC.

In its sample, this clonotype was seen a few times. The rearrangement joins TRBV11-2 to TRBJ2-2; TRBD1 is a possible D gene (7 bases). The germline gives CDR1 SGHAT, CDR2 FQNNGV. The CDR3 covers 14 residues. Trimming took 5 bases from V and 7 from J, leaving 14 bases between them. As DNA, the CDR3 is TGTGCCAGCAGCCCGGAGGGGGCTTTCGGGGAGCTGTTTTTT. This encodes CASSPEGAFGELFF.